Below, 2 T cell receptor beta chains from the same sample are listed, as sequenced in a study of T cell responses to AZD1222 COVID-19 vaccine. The protocol was immunoSEQ multiplex PCR, while the TCRdb copy is restricted to in-frame clones and leaves out a portion. The sample comprises fewer than 180,000 clones, around 90% of which are singletons, and 3% to 3.5% rests with the top ten. The sequencing here drew on peripheral blood, taken 28 days after the second AZD1222 dose. Source of these receptors: an adult who received the AZD1222 COVID-19 vaccine.

The CDR3 DNA reads TGTGCCAGCAGTTTAAGTCCCCAGGTCACCTCAGGTAGGACTGAAGCTTTCTTT. It yields the protein CASSLSPQVTSGRTEAFF. This chain links TRBV27 with TRBJ1-1; D remains ambiguous. Trimming cost V 2 bases and J 5 bases, with 24 bases left between them. CDR1 is MNHEY, CDR2 SMNVEV, per germline (reference sequence). This CDR3 region has 18 residues.

The V call is TRBV12-3 or TRBV12-4, the J call TRBJ2-5, with D perhaps assigned TRBD1 or TRBD2 (5 bases each). The CDR3 has 12 amino acids. The V end lost 6 bases, the J end lost 5 bases, and 10 bases lay between the germline ends. In DNA, the CDR3 is TGTGCCAGCAGGGGACCCGGGGAGACCCAGTACTTC. This translates into CASRGPGETQYF.